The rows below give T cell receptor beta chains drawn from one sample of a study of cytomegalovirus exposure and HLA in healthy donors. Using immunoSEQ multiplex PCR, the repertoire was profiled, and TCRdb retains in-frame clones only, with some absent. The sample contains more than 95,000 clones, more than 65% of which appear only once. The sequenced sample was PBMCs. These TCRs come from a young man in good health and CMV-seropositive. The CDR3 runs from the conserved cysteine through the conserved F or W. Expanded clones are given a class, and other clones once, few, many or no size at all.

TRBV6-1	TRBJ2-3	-	CASSEARLAGVRGDTQYF
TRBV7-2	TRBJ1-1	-	CASSFKGGSYEAFF
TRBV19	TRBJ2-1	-	CASRKDRHEQFF
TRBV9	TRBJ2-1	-	CASSPGDSTYNEQFF
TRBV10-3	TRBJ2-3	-	CAISANPGQAADTQYF
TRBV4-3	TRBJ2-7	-	CASSQERELKEQYF
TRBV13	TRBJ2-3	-	CASSYSGNGATDTQYF
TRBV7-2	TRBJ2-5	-	CASSFRTGFQETQYF
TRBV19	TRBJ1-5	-	CASSIEAEGRQPQHF
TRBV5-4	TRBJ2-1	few	CASSFFGQSNEQFF
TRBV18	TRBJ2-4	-	CASSPPGQGNIQYF
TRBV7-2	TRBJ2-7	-	CASSFTGTDSYEQYF
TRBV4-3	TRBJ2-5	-	CASSQEGLAGVGTQYF
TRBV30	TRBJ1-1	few	CAWSGGLGAEAFF
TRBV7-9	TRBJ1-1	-	CASSFTSGDTEAFF
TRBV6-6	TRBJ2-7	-	CASSYYGQGGGEQYF
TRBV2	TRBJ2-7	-	CASSSSGGPYEQYF
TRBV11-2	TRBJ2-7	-	CASSLDRVADEQYF
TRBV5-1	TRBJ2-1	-	CASSFWAGGGNEQFF
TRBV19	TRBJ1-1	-	CASSKGQLNTEAFF
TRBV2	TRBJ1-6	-	CASRTGGDTLNF
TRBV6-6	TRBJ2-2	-	CASASGGTGELFF
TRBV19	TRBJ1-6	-	CASRISGTGVSPLHF
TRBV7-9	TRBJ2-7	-	CASSWTSGDYEQYF
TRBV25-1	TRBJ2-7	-	CASSEWRAPYEQYF
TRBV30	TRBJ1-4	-	CAWSRNEKLFF
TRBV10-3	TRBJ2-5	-	CAISDLGGNPGETQYF
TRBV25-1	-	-	CASSDLQGTGGEQYF
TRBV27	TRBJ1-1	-	CASRYTRAVEAFF
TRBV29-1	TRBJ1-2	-	CSGGFSYGYTF
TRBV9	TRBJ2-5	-	CASSVAGGQLQETQYF
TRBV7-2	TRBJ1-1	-	CASSPHGASTEAFF
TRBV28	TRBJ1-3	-	CASSRIGGISGNTIYF
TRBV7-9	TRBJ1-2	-	CASSLDPGGYTF
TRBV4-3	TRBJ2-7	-	CASSQDPWQREQYF
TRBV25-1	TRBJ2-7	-	CASSDSGASYEQYF
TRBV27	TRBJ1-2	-	CASSSRGRPNYGYTF
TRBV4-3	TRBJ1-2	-	CASSPDRVSNYGYTF
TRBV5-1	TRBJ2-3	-	CASSFGVWRGGLDTQYF
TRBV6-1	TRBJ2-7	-	CASRDRGNEQYF
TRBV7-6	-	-	CASQTSLSYEQYF
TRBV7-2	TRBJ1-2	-	CASSARTANYGYTF
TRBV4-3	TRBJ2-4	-	CASSQEQGALEENIQYF
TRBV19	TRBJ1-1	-	CASSMTGDMNTEAFF
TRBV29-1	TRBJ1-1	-	CSVEQGGNTEAFF
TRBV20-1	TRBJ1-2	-	CSARDFNGYTF
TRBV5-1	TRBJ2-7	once	CASSLFLSSGRAYEQYF
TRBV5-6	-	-	CASSFDRIMYEQYF
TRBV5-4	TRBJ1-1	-	CASSLDGAFVAEAFF
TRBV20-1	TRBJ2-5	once	CSARVVETQYF
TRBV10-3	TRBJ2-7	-	CAIRDRASYEQYF
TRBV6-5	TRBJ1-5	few	CASSRGFNQPQHF
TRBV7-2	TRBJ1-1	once	CASSLVYRGAFF
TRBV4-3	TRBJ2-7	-	CASSQALRPLDEQYF
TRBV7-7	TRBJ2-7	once	CASSLATYEQYF
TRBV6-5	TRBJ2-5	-	CASRPHRGGETQYF
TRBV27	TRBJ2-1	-	CASSLSSGRPYNEQFF